This is a list of T cell receptor beta chains from one sample in a study of blood T cells in healthy people across ages. In TCRdb, the 5' RACE reads were re-called with MiXCR into one record per CDR3 protein. The sample holds 1.8 million or so distinct CDR3 sequences, about 39% seen once. Sequences were obtained from blood. Every receptor here comes from a human donor in good health. CDR3s include the opening cysteine and the closing phenylalanine or tryptophan. The D gene is left open where the match is weak. Where a row states a size, it is once, few, many or the class of an expanded clone; other rows omit it.

j_gene,len,d_gene,v_gene,abundance,CDR3nt,CDR3aa
TRBJ1-5,14,NA,TRBV12-3/TRBV12-4,NA,TGTGCCAGCAGTGCTAGGGGGGGGGATCAGCCCCAGCATTTT,CASSARGGDQPQHF
TRBJ2-4,14,NA,TRBV12-3/TRBV12-4,few,TGTGCCAGCAGTTTCGGTGGGGCCAAAAACATTCAGTACTTC,CASSFGGAKNIQYF
TRBJ2-1,15,NA,TRBV20-1,few,TGCAGTGCTGGTAGGGGCGGCGGCTCCTACAATGAGCAGTTCTTC,CSAGRGGGSYNEQFF
TRBJ1-5,15,NA,TRBV5-1,NA,TGCGCCAGCAGCTGGGGGGGCGGTCTTCAAGAGCCCCAGCATTTT,CASSWGGGLQEPQHF
TRBJ2-1,16,TRBD2,TRBV10-3,NA,TGTGCCATCAGGCGACCCGGGACTAGCGGGAACAATGAGCAGTTCTTC,CAIRRPGTSGNNEQFF
TRBJ2-5,16,NA,TRBV20-1,many,TGCAGTGTTGGAGTTTTAAGGGGTAGTCGGCAAGAGACCCAGTACTTC,CSVGVLRGSRQETQYF
TRBJ2-2,14,NA,TRBV25-1,NA,TGTGCCAGCATGGGGGGCCTAAACACCGGGGAGCTGTTTTTT,CASMGGLNTGELFF
TRBJ2-7,15,NA,TRBV7-8,NA,TGTGCCAGCAGCTTCCCGGGACGCGACCTAAGCCAGCAGTACTTC,CASSFPGRDLSQQYF
TRBJ2-3,17,TRBD1,TRBV10-3,few,TGTGCCATCAGTGTGTATCGGTTGGGGACAGGGCAAGATACGCAGTATTTT,CAISVYRLGTGQDTQYF
TRBJ1-5,16,NA,TRBV4-3,NA,TGCGCCAGCAGCCAAGATCGGGCAGGGAAGGGCCAGCCCCAGCATTTT,CASSQDRAGKGQPQHF
TRBJ1-1,15,NA,TRBV5-1,NA,TGCGCCAGCAGCTTGGAACAAGGTTTGAACACTGAAGCTTTCTTT,CASSLEQGLNTEAFF
TRBJ1-1,13,NA,TRBV9,NA,TGTGCCAGCAGCGTAGCAATGGGCACTGAAGCTTTCTTT,CASSVAMGTEAFF
TRBJ2-7,14,NA,TRBV6-2/TRBV6-3,NA,TGTGCCAGCGGTTACTCGGGCAGGGACTACGAGCAGTACTTC,CASGYSGRDYEQYF
TRBJ2-4,12,NA,TRBV28,NA,TGTGCCAGCAGTTTCACGCAAAACATTCAGTACTTC,CASSFTQNIQYF
TRBJ1-5,16,NA,TRBV28,few,TGTGCCAGCTCATCGCGGACAAACGGGGCAGGTCAGCCCCAGCATTTT,CASSSRTNGAGQPQHF
TRBJ2-5,15,TRBD2,TRBV4-1,few,TGCGCCAGCAGCCGGTCTAGCGGGGGTGGGGAGACCCAGTACTTC,CASSRSSGGGETQYF
TRBJ1-1,15,NA,TRBV5-5,NA,TGTGCCAGCATCCAGCTCCCGTCAGGTCTCACTGAAGCTTTCTTT,CASIQLPSGLTEAFF
TRBJ1-2,17,NA,TRBV4-2,once,TGTGCCAGCAGCCAAGATCCTGGGGGAGAAGGCCTTTTTGGCTACACCTTC,CASSQDPGGEGLFGYTF
TRBJ2-7,14,NA,TRBV7-2,many,TGTGCCAGCAGTTTAGACAGGACAACCTACGAGCAGTACTTC,CASSLDRTTYEQYF
TRBJ1-4,16,NA,TRBV4-3,NA,TGCGCCAGCAGCCAAGATTCAGGGTTTCTAGGTGAAAAACTGTTTTTT,CASSQDSGFLGEKLFF
TRBJ2-1,18,NA,TRBV7-2,few,TGTGCCAGCAGCCTTCCCAGGGGGAGGGGAAGCTCCTACAATGAGCAGTTCTTC,CASSLPRGRGSSYNEQFF
TRBJ2-1,15,TRBD1,TRBV4-1,NA,TGCGCCAGCAGCGATACAGGGGGTTCTGGCAATGAGCAGTTCTTC,CASSDTGGSGNEQFF
TRBJ1-2,16,NA,TRBV12-3/TRBV12-4,many,TGTGCCAGCAGTTTCCATCTGGAGGCGGTGAACTATGGCTACACCTTC,CASSFHLEAVNYGYTF
TRBJ1-2,17,NA,TRBV4-1,NA,TGCGCCAGCAGCCGATTAGAACGGGCAGCGGCTAACTATGGCTACACCTTC,CASSRLERAAANYGYTF
TRBJ2-1,16,TRBD2,TRBV29-1,NA,TGCAGCGTTGCCCTAGGGACTAGCGGGGAGTACAATGAGCAGTTCTTC,CSVALGTSGEYNEQFF
TRBJ2-5,13,NA,TRBV10-3,NA,TGTGCCATCAGTCTACAGATAGGGGAGACCCAGTACTTC,CAISLQIGETQYF
TRBJ2-7,13,NA,TRBV20-1,few,TGCAGTGCTAGAGACAGACGTGCCTACGAGCAGTACTTC,CSARDRRAYEQYF
TRBJ2-5,15,TRBD2,TRBV5-1,NA,TGCGCCAGCATGTCTAGCGGGGGTAACCAAGAGACCCAGTACTTC,CASMSSGGNQETQYF
TRBJ2-7,16,NA,TRBV5-5,NA,TGTGCCAGCAGCTTGGGCCCGCCGGACAGATTCTACGAGCAGTACTTC,CASSLGPPDRFYEQYF
TRBJ1-2,13,TRBD1,TRBV15,NA,TGTGCCACCACGCAGGGGGCGGACTATGGCTACACCTTC,CATTQGADYGYTF
TRBJ2-7,13,TRBD2,TRBV7-8,NA,TGTGCCAGCAGCTCGAGCAGGGAGGGCGAGCAGTACTTC,CASSSSREGEQYF
TRBJ2-7,16,NA,TRBV6-2/TRBV6-3,few,TGTGCCAGCAGTTATGAGCTCAAGGGACTTACCTACGAGCAGTACTTC,CASSYELKGLTYEQYF
TRBJ2-3,15,TRBD1,TRBV29-1,many,TGCAGCGCCGAAGGGACAGGGCAGGTGGGGGATACGCAGTATTTT,CSAEGTGQVGDTQYF
TRBJ2-3,17,NA,TRBV10-3,few,TGTGCCGTTCAGAGAGGGGACGCCCCCACCAGCACAGATACGCAGTATTTT,CAVQRGDAPTSTDTQYF
TRBJ1-2,13,NA,TRBV6-5,NA,TGTGCCAGCAAATTAGGCATGTCTTATGGCTACACCTTC,CASKLGMSYGYTF
TRBJ1-2,14,NA,TRBV7-8,few,TGTGCCAGCAGCTATTGGACAGCGGACTATGGCTACACCTTC,CASSYWTADYGYTF
TRBJ2-5,14,NA,TRBV7-2,NA,TGTGCCAGCAGCTCTGTGGGGGGGCCTGAGACCCAGTACTTC,CASSSVGGPETQYF
TRBJ1-5,18,TRBD1,TRBV28,NA,TGTGCCAGCAAACGGACAGGGGGTTCTATTTGGAGCAATCAGCCCCAGCATTTT,CASKRTGGSIWSNQPQHF
TRBJ2-7,11,NA,TRBV6-2/TRBV6-3,NA,TGTGCCAGCGGCCCCACCTACGAGCAGTACTTC,CASGPTYEQYF
TRBJ1-2,15,NA,TRBV9,few,TGTGCCAGCAGCGTAGGGGGCAGGGGATACTATGGCTACACCTTC,CASSVGGRGYYGYTF
TRBJ1-5,15,NA,TRBV19,NA,TGTGCCAGAAGTAACTCCGGGGACAATAATCAGCCCCGGCATTTT,CARSNSGDNNQPRHF
TRBJ2-3,15,NA,TRBV7-9,NA,TGTGCCAGCAGCTTGGGGCCAGGCCGGATTAATACGCAGTATTTT,CASSLGPGRINTQYF
TRBJ2-7,16,TRBD2,TRBV6-2/TRBV6-3,few,TGTGCCAGCAGTTTCCTCCCGGGAGGGAGTTCCTACGAGCAGTACTTC,CASSFLPGGSSYEQYF
TRBJ2-7,13,NA,TRBV3-1,many,TGTGCCAGCAGCCAAGATCCGGTAACAGAGCAGTACTTC,CASSQDPVTEQYF
TRBJ2-1,14,NA,TRBV9,few,TGTGCCAGCAGCGTAGTGGGTCTTAACAATGAGCAGTTCTTC,CASSVVGLNNEQFF